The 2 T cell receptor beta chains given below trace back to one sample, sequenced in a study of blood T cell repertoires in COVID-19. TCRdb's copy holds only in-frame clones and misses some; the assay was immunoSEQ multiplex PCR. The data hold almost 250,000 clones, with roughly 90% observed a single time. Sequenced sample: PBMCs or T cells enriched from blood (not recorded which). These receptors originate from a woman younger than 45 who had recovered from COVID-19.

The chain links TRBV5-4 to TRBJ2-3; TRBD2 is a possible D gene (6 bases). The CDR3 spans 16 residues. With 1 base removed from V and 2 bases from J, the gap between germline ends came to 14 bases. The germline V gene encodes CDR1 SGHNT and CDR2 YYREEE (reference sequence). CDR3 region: CASSLRLARNTDTQYF. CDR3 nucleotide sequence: TGTGCCAGCAGCTTGAGGCTAGCGCGAAACACAGATACGCAGTATTTT.

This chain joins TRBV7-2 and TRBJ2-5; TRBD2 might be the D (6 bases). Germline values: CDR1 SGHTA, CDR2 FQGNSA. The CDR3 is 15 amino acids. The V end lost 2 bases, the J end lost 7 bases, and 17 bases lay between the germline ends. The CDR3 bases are TGTGCCAGCAGCTTAAGATCAAGACGGGAGATGACCCAGTACTTC. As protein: CASSLRSRREMTQYF.